This passage covers 9 T cell receptor beta chains from one sample sequenced in a study of blood T cell repertoires in COVID-19. Clones were read by immunoSEQ multiplex PCR, and TCRdb kept only the in-frame ones, dropping some. The sample consists of 30,000 to 40,000 clones, around 86% of them appearing once. Sequencing was carried out using peripheral blood. The receptors originated from a man aged 60-69 years with active COVID-19.

The gene calls are TRBV6-2 or TRBV6-3 and TRBJ1-5; possible D gene TRBD1, 5 bases. The V gene lost 6 bases and the J gene lost 3 bases, with 12 bases spanning the gap. CDR1 and CDR2 (germline): MNHEY, SVGEGT. The CDR3 has 14 amino acids. The DNA of the CDR3 is TGTGCCAGCAGCCGAACAGGTTACAATCAGCCCCAGCATTTT. It yields the protein CASSRTGYNQPQHF.

This clone has only one observation. The chain has TRBV12-5 and TRBJ1-5; D is perhaps TRBD1 (5 bases). V lost 7 bases and J 4 bases, leaving 17 bases between the germline ends. Germline V gene sequence: CDR1 LGHNT, CDR2 FRNRAP. The CDR3 has 15 residues. The CDR3 protein is CASAPPGQGNQPQHF. For the CDR3, the DNA is TGTGCTAGTGCCCCTCCCGGACAAGGAAATCAGCCCCAGCATTTT.

For the CDR3, the DNA is TGTGCCAGCAGCTTAACTAGCGGGAGCACCGGGGAGCTGTTTTTT. As protein: CASSLTSGSTGELFF. This chain links TRBV7-8 with TRBJ2-2, with 11 bases identical to TRBD2. Germline lookup yields CDR1 SGHVS and CDR2 FQNEAQ. Trimming took 2 bases from V and 4 from J; bases not matched to a gene: 0. The CDR3 sequence is 15 residues long. The variable domain in full, completed from reference TRBV7-8 and TRBJ2-2, reads GAGVSQSPRYKVAKRGQDVALRCDPISGHVSLFWYQQALGQGPEFLTYFQNEAQLDKSGLPSDRFFAERPEGSVSTLKIQRTQQEDSAVYLCASSLTSGSTGELFFGEGSRLTVL.

This clone came up once. The chain couples TRBV7-2 to TRBJ2-7, with 9 nucleotides matching TRBD1. Germline values: CDR1 SGHTA, CDR2 FQGNSA. With V trimmed by 5 bases and J by 4 bases, 6 bases remained unmatched. CDR3 length: 14 amino acids. The DNA of the CDR3 is TGTGCCAGCAGCCAGGGACAGGGACGATACGAGCAGTACTTC. Its protein product is CASSQGQGRYEQYF.

In nucleotides, the CDR3 is TGTGCCAGCAGCGTAGAGGGACAGGGGCACACTGAAGCTTTCTTT. Translated: CASSVEGQGHTEAFF. The chain employs TRBV9 and TRBJ1-1; 10 bases are shared with TRBD1. The CDR3 has 15 amino acids. V dropped 0 bases and J dropped 3; count of bases not matched to a gene: 2. Germline CDR1 and CDR2: SGDLS and YYNGEE.

The V gene is TRBV18, the J gene TRBJ2-5; TRBD2 matches 11 bases. The CDR3 sequence is 16 residues long. Germline assignment: CDR1 KGHSH and CDR2 LQKENI. V trimming: 3 bases; J trimming: 5 bases; junction bases outside the gene matches: 8. CDR3 nucleotide sequence: TGTGCCAGCTCACCGGGCCTAGCGGGAGGAGGGGAGACCCAGTACTTC. Protein sequence: CASSPGLAGGGETQYF. Variable domain in full (rest from reference TRBV18 and TRBJ2-5): NAGVMQNPRHLVRRRGQEARLRCSPMKGHSHVYWYRQLPEEGLKFMVYLQKENIIDESGMPKERFSAEFPKEGPSILRIQQVVRGDSAAYFCASSPGLAGGGETQYFGPGTRLLVL.

The chain employs TRBV5-1 and TRBJ2-1, with D possibly matching TRBD2 (7 bases). The CDR3 length is 17 residues. Looked up from germline, CDR1 is SGHRS and CDR2 is YFSETQ. V dropped 1 base and J dropped 6 bases, with 20 bases sitting between them. CDR3 residues: CASSLSPRRGGLNEQFF. The CDR3 bases are TGCGCCAGCAGCTTGTCACCCCGAAGGGGGGGCCTCAATGAGCAGTTCTTC.

V is TRBV2 and J is TRBJ2-5, with 9 bases fitting TRBD2. The CDR3 is 12 amino acids. Trimming took 8 bases from V and 10 from J; bases not matched to a gene: 8. Per the germline V gene, CDR1 is SNHLY and CDR2 is FYNNEI. CDR3 in amino acids: CASSSGVPLQYF. The CDR3, as DNA: TGTGCCAGCTCTAGCGGGGTTCCTCTCCAGTACTTC.

This chain uses TRBV5-1 with TRBJ1-1; D possibly corresponds to TRBD1 (5 bases). The germline gives CDR1 SGHRS, CDR2 YFSETQ. The CDR3 is 14 amino acids. The V end was cut by 4 bases, the J end by 8 bases, with 18 bases between. The CDR3 bases are TGCGCCAGCAGCCTTAGGCCCCGAAGGGGCGAAGCTTTCTTT. The encoded protein is CASSLRPRRGEAFF.